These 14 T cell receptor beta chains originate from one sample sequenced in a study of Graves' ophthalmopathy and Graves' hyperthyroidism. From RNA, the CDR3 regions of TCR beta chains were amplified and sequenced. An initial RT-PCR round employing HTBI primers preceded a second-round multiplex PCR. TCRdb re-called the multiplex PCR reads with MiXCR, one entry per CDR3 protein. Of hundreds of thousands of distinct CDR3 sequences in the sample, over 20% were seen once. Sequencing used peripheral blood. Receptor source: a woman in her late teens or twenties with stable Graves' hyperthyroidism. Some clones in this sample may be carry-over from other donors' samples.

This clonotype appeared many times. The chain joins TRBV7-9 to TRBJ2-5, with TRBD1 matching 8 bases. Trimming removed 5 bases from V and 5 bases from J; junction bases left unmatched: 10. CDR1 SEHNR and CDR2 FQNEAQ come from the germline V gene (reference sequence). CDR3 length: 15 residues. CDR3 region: CASSKGQGLGETQYF. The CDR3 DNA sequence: TGTGCCAGCAGCAAAGGACAGGGTTTAGGCGAGACCCAGTACTTC.

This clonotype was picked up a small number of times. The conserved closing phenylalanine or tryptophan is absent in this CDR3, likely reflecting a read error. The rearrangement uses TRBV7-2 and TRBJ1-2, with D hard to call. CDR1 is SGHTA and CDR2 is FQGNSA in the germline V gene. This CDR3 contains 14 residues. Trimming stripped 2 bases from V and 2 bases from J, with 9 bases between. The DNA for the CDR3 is TGTGCCAGCAGCTTACCGGGCCTCAACTATGGCTACACCGTC. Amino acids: CASSLPGLNYGYTV.

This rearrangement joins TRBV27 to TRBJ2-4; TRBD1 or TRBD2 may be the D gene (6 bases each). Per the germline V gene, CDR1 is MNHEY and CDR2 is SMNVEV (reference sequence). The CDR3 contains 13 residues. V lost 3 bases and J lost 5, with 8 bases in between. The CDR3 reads CASSFGGQNIQYF. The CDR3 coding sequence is TGTGCCAGCAGTTTCGGGGGCCAAAACATTCAGTACTTC.

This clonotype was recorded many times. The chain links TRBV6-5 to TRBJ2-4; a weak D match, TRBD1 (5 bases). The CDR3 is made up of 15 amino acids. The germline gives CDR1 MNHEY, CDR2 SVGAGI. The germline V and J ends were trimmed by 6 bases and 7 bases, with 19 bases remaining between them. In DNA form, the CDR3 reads TGTGCCAGCAGCTCCGGGCAGGGCGGCAACAACATTCAGTACTTC. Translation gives CASSSGQGGNNIQYF.

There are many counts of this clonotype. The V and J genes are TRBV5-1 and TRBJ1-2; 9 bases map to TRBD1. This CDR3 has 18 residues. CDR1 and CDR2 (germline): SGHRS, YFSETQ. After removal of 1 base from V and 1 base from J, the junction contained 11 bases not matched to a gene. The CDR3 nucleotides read TGCGCCAGCAGCTTGTTCTGGGACAGGGTCCGGGGTAACTATGGCTACACCTTC. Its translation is CASSLFWDRVRGNYGYTF.

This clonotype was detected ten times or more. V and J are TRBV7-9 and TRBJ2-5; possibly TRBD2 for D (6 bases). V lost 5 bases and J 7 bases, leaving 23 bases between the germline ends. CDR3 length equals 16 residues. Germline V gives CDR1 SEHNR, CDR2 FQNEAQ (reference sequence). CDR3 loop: CASSPGLRDPGRTQYF. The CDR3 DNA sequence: TGTGCCAGCAGCCCAGGTCTGCGGGACCCCGGGAGGACCCAGTACTTC.

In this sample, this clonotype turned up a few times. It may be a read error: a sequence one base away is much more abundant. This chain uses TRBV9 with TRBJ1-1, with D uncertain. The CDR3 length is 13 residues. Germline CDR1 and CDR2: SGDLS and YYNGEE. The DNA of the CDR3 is TGTGCCAGCAGCGGACCCTCGAACACTGAAGCTTGCTTT. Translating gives CASSGPSNTEACF.

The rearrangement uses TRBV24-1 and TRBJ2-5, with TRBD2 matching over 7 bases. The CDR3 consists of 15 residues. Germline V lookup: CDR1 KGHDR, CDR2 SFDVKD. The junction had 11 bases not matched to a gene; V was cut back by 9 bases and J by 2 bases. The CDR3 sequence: CATSRLGGGQETQYF. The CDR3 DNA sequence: TGTGCCACCTCCCGGCTGGGCGGGGGACAAGAGACCCAGTACTTC.

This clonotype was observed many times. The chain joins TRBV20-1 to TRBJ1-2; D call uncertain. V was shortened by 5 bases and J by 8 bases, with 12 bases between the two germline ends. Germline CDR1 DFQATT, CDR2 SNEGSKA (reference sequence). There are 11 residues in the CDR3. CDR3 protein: CSAEGSGGYTF. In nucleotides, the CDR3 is TGCAGTGCTGAAGGTAGTGGGGGCTACACCTTC.

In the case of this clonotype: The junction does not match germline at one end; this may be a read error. The CDR3 protein is CAISLTGRYQHF. CDR3 sequence (DNA): TGTGCCATCAGTTTGACAGGGAGGTACCAGCATTTT. The rearrangement links TRBV12-3 or TRBV12-4 to TRBJ1-5; 7 nucleotides line up with TRBD1. The length of the CDR3 is 12 residues.

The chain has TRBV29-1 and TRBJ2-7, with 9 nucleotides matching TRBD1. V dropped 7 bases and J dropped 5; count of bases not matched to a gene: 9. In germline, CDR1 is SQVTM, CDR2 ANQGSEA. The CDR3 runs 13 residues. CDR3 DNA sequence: TGCAGCGCGACCGGGACAGGGATCCACGAGCAGTACTTC. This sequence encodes CSATGTGIHEQYF.

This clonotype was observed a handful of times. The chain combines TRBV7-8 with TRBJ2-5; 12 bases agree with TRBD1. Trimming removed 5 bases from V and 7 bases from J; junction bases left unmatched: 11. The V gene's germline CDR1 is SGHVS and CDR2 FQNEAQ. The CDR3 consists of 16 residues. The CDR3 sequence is CASSLQWDRGRVTQYF. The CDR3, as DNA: TGTGCCAGCAGCCTTCAGTGGGACAGGGGGCGAGTGACCCAGTACTTC.

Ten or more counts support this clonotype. In DNA form, the CDR3 reads TGTGCCAGCAGTTCGCACCCCGGGAAAACTAGCGGGGCCTACGAGCAGTACTTC. It encodes CASSSHPGKTSGAYEQYF. The chain combines TRBV12-3 or TRBV12-4 with TRBJ2-7, with TRBD2 matching 10 bases. V trimming: 4 bases; J trimming: 2 bases; junction bases outside the gene matches: 14. This CDR3 has 18 residues.

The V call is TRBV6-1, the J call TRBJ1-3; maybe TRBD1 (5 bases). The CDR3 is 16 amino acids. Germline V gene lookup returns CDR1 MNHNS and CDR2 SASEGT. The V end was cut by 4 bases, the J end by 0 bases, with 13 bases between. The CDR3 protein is CASSVEAGVSGNTIYF. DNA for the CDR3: TGTGCCAGCAGTGTAGAGGCGGGGGTCTCTGGAAACACCATATATTTT.